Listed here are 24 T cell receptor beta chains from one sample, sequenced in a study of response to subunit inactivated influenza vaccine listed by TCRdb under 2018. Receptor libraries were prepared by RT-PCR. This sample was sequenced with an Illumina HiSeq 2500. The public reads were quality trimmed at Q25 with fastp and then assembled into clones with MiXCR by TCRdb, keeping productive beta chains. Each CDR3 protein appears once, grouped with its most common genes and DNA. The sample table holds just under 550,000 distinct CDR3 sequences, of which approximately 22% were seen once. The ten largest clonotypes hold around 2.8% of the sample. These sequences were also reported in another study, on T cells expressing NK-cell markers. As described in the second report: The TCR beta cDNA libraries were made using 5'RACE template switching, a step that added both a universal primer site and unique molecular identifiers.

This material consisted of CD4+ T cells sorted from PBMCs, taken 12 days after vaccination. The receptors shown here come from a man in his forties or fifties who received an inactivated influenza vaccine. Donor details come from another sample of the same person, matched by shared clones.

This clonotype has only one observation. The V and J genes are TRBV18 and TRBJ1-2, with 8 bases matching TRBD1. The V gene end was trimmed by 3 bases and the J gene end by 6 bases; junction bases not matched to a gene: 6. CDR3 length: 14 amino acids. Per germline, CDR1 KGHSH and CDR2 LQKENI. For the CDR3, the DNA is TGTGCCAGCTCACCTCGACAGGGACAGGATGGCTACACCTTC. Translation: CASSPRQGQDGYTF. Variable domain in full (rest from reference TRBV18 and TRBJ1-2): NAGVMQNPRHLVRRRGQEARLRCSPMKGHSHVYWYRQLPEEGLKFMVYLQKENIIDESGMPKERFSAEFPKEGPSILRIQQVVRGDSAAYFCASSPRQGQDGYTFGSGTRLTVV.

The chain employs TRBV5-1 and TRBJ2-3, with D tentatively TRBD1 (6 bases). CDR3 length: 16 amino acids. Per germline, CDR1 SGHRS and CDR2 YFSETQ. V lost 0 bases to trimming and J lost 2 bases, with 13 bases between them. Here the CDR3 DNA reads TGCGCCAGCAGCTTGGAACCGGGACATCTCACAGATACGCAGTATTTT. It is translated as CASSLEPGHLTDTQYF.

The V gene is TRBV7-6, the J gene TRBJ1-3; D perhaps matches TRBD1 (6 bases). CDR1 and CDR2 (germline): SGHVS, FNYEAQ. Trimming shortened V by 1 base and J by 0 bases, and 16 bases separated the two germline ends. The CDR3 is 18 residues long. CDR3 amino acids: CASSLGIGTSNSGNTIYF. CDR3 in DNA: TGTGCCAGCAGCTTAGGTATCGGGACATCTAACTCTGGAAACACCATATATTTT.

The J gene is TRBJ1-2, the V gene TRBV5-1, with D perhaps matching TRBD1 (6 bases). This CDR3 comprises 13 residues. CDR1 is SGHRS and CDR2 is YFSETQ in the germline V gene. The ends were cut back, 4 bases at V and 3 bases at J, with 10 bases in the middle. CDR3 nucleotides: TGCGCCAGCAGCCGGGACATTCACTATGGCTACACCTTC. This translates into CASSRDIHYGYTF.

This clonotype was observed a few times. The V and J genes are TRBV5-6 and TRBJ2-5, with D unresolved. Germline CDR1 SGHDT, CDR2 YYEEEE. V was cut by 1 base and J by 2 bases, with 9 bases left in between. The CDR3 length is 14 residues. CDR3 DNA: TGTGCCAGCAGCTTGACGGACGGACAAGAGACCCAGTACTTC. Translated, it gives CASSLTDGQETQYF.

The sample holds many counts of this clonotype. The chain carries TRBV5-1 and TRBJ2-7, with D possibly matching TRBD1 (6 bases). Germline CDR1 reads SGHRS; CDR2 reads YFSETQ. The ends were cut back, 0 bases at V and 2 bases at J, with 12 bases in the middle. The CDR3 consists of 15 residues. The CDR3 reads CASSLAGQDPYEQYF. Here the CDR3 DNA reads TGCGCCAGCAGCTTGGCGGGACAAGATCCCTACGAGCAGTACTTC.

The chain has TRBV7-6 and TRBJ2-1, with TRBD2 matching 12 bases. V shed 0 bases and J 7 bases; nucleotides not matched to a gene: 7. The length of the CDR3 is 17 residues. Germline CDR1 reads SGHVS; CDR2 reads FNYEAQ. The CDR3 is CASSLAPGLAGVNEQFF. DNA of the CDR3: TGTGCCAGCAGCTTAGCTCCGGGACTAGCGGGCGTTAATGAGCAGTTCTTC.

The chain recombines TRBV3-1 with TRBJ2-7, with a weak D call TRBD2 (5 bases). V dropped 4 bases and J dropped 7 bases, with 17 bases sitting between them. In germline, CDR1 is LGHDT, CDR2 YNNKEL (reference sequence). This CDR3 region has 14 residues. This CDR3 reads CASSPQPSTREQYF. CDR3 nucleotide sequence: TGTGCCAGCAGCCCACAACCCTCTACTAGAGAGCAGTACTTC.

CDR3 loop: CASRNRWGYNEQFF. Here the CDR3 DNA reads TGTGCCAGCAGAAACAGATGGGGGTACAATGAGCAGTTCTTC. The chain employs TRBV12-3 or TRBV12-4 and TRBJ2-1, with D possibly being TRBD1 or TRBD2 (5 bases each). The V gene lost 6 bases and the J gene lost 4 bases, with 13 bases spanning the gap. The CDR3 runs 14 residues.

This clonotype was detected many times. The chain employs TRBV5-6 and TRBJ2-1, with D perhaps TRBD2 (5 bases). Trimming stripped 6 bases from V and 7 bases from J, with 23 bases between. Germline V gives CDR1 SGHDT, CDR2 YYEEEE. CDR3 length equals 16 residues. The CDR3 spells CASNTGRRSFWNEQFF. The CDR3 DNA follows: TGTGCCAGCAACACCGGCCGGAGGAGCTTTTGGAATGAGCAGTTCTTC.

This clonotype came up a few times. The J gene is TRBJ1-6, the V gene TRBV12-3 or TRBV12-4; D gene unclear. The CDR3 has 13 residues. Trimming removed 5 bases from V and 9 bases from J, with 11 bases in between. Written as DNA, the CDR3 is TGTGCCAGCAGTCCCACGACTGTTTCACCCCTCCACTTT. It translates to CASSPTTVSPLHF.

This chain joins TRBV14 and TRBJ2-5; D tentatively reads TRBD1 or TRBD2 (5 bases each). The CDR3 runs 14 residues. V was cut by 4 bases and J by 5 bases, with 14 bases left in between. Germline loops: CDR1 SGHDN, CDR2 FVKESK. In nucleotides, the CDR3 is TGTGCCAGCAGCCTTGGGACGACCAGTGAGACCCAGTACTTC. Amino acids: CASSLGTTSETQYF. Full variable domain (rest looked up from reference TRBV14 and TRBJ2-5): EAGVTQFPSHSVIEKGQTVTLRCDPISGHDNLYWYRRVMGKEIKFLLHFVKESKQDESGMPNNRFLAERTGGTYSTLKVQPAELEDSGVYFCASSLGTTSETQYFGPGTRLLVL.

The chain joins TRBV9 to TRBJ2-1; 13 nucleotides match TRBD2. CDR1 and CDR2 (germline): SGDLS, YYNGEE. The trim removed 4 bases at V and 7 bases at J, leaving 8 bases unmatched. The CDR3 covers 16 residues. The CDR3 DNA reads TGTGCCAGCAGCCCTTGGACTAGCGGGAGCGTGAATGAGCAGTTCTTC. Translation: CASSPWTSGSVNEQFF.

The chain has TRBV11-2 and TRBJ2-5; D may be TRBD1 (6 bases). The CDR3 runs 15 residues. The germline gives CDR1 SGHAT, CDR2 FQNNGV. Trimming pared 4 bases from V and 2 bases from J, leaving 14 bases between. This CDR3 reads CASSWTANAQETQYF. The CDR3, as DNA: TGTGCCAGCAGCTGGACAGCCAACGCTCAAGAGACCCAGTACTTC.

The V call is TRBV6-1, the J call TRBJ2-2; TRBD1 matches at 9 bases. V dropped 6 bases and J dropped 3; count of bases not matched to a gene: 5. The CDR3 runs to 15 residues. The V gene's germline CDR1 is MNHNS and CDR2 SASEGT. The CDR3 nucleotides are TGTGCCAGCAGAACAGGGGGCGGATACACCGGGGAGCTGTTTTTT. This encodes CASRTGGGYTGELFF.

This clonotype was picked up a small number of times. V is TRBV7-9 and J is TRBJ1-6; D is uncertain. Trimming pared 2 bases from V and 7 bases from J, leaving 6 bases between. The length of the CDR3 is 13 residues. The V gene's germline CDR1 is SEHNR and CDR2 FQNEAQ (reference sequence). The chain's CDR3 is CASSLTVNSPLHF. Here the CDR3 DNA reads TGTGCCAGCAGCTTAACTGTCAATTCACCCCTCCACTTT.

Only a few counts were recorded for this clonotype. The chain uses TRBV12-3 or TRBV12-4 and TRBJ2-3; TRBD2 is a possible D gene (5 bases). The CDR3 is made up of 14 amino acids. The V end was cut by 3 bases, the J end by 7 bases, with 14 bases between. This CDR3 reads CASSFPRARNTQYF. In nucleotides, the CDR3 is TGTGCCAGCAGTTTCCCGAGGGCTCGAAATACGCAGTATTTT.

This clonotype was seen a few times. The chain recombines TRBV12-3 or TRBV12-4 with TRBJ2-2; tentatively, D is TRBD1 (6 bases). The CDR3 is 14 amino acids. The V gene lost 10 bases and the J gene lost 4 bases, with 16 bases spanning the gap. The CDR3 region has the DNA TGTGCCACCCTTGGGGGCGGGCGCACCGGGGAGCTGTTTTTT. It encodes CATLGGGRTGELFF.

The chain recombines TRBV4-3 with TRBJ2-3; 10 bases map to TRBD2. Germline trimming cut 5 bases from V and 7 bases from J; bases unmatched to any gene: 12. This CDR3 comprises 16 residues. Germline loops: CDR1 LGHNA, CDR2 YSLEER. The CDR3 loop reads CASSLALAGFMNTQYF. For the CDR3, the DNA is TGCGCCAGCAGCTTGGCACTAGCGGGGTTTATGAATACGCAGTATTTT.

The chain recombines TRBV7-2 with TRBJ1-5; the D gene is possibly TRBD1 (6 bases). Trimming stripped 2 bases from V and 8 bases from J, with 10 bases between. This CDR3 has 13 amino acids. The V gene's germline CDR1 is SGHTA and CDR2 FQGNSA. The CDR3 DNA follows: TGTGCCAGCAGCTTAACAGGGAGGGAGCCCCAGCATTTT. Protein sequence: CASSLTGREPQHF.

The chain's CDR3 is CASSIGTGMGQPQHF. For the CDR3, the DNA is TGTGCCAGTAGTATTGGGACAGGGATGGGTCAGCCCCAGCATTTT. The chain uses TRBV19 and TRBJ1-5, with 9 bases that match TRBD1. This CDR3 spans 15 amino acids. Trimming took 3 bases from V and 6 from J; bases not matched to a gene: 6. Germline CDR1 reads LNHDA; CDR2 reads SQIVND (reference sequence).

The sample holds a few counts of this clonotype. The CDR3, as DNA: TGTGCCACCAGCAGGCGGACAGGGGGAGATACGCAGTATTTT. Amino acids: CATSRRTGGDTQYF. The V and J genes are TRBV15 and TRBJ2-3; 10 bases align to TRBD1. Germline-derived CDR1 and CDR2 are LNHNV and YYDKDF (reference sequence). Trimming at V came to 3 bases and at J to 5 bases, leaving 2 bases not matched to a gene. There are 14 residues in the CDR3.

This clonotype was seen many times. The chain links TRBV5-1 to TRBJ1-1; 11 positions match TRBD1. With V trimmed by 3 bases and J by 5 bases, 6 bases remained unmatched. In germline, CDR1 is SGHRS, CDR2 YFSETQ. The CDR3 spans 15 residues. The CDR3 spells CASSSGQGAGTEAFF. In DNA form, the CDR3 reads TGCGCCAGCAGCTCTGGACAGGGGGCCGGTACTGAAGCTTTCTTT.

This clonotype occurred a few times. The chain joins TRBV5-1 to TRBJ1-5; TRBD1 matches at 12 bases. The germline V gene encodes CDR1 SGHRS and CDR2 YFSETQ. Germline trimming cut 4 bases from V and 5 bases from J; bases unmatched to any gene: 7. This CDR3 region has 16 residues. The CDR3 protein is CASSPGTGGGHQPQHF. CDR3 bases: TGCGCCAGCAGCCCCGGGACAGGGGGCGGACATCAGCCCCAGCATTTT.